Each of the 7 T cell receptor beta chains below was sequenced from the same sample in a study of beta chain features in type 1 diabetes. As every portion of the isolated RNA was reverse transcribed, the sequencing read expressed TCRB transcripts. Method: immunoSEQ multiplex PCR; TCRdb's copy keeps in-frame clones and lacks some. The sample gives some 270,000 clones, under 8.5% of which show up once; 1% is in the top ten. The sequenced material came from central memory CD4+ T cells from blood. The receptors shown here come from a woman younger than 30 in good health.

This clone was counted a few times. The rearrangement joins TRBV7-2 to TRBJ2-5, with unresolved D. Trimming removed 1 base at V and 4 bases at J, with 10 bases between. Germline values: CDR1 SGHTA, CDR2 FQGNSA. This CDR3 comprises 14 residues. CDR3 in DNA: TGTGCCAGCAGCTTAGAGACTCGTCCAGAGACCCAGTACTTC. Residues: CASSLETRPETQYF. The full variable domain, in which reference TRBV7-2 and TRBJ2-5 provide the parts outside the CDR3, is GAGVSQSPSNKVTEKGKDVELRCDPISGHTALYWYRQSLGQGLEFLIYFQGNSAPDKSGLPSDRFSAERTGGSVSTLTIQRTQQEDSAVYLCASSLETRPETQYFGPGTRLLVL.

Comments on this clone: The junction does not match germline at one end; this may be a read error. The rearrangement links TRBV7-2 to TRBJ2-1; TRBD1 is a possible D gene (6 bases). The CDR3 length is 13 residues. The germline CDR1 and CDR2 sequences are SGHTA and FQGNSA. The CDR3 nucleotides read TGTGCCAGCAGCTTGGAACAGGGCCCCTTCGCGGTCTTC. Translation: CASSLEQGPFAVF.

DNA for the CDR3: TGCAGCATTTTTCCGGGACACCGTCAGATGTACACCTTC. Protein product: CSIFPGHRQMYTF. The chain couples TRBV29-1 to TRBJ1-2; a possible D gene is TRBD1 (6 bases). Germline lookup yields CDR1 SQVTM and CDR2 ANQGSEA. V lost 8 bases and J 11 bases, leaving 24 bases between the germline ends. The CDR3 totals 13 residues.

This chain links TRBV6-6 with TRBJ2-5; 10 positions agree with TRBD2. The CDR3 runs 16 residues. Trimming at V came to 3 bases and at J to 1 base, leaving 5 bases not matched to a gene. CDR1 MNHNY and CDR2 SVGAGI come from the germline V gene (reference sequence). The CDR3 spells CASSYRTSGRQETQYF. The CDR3 bases are TGTGCCAGCAGTTATCGGACTAGCGGCCGCCAAGAGACCCAGTACTTC.

This clone was counted only a few times. The chain uses TRBV2 and TRBJ2-7; D unclear. The germline CDR1 and CDR2 sequences are SNHLY and FYNNEI. The CDR3 has 12 residues. V was shortened by 6 bases and J by 6 bases, with 12 bases between the two germline ends. CDR3 in DNA: TGTGCCAGCAGCCGTTCCTCCAGCGAGCAGTACGTC. Its protein is CASSRSSSEQYV.

This clone appeared a few times. The CDR3 DNA sequence: TGTGCCACCAGCAGAGATCTGGGTAATTACGAGCAGTACGTC. Translating it yields CATSRDLGNYEQYV. The chain couples TRBV15 to TRBJ2-7; D is unclear. CDR3 length equals 14 residues. The germline V gene has CDR1 LNHNV and CDR2 YYDKDF (reference sequence). V shed 0 bases and J shed 4 bases, with 10 bases lying between them.

A few counts support this clone. V usage is TRBV9 and J usage is TRBJ2-3; the D gene is possibly TRBD1 (5 bases). Trimming stripped 2 bases from V and 3 bases from J, with 13 bases between. The CDR3 has 15 residues. Germline values: CDR1 SGDLS, CDR2 YYNGEE. Written as DNA, the CDR3 is TGTGCCAGCAGCGTGGGAACAGGTTTAACAGATACGCAGTATTTT. It specifies CASSVGTGLTDTQYF. The complete variable domain, with remaining parts taken from reference TRBV9 and TRBJ2-3, reads DSGVTQTPKHLITATGQRVTLRCSPRSGDLSVYWYQQSLDQGLQFLIQYYNGEERAKGNILERFSAQQFPDLHSELNLSSLELGDSALYFCASSVGTGLTDTQYFGPGTRLTVL.